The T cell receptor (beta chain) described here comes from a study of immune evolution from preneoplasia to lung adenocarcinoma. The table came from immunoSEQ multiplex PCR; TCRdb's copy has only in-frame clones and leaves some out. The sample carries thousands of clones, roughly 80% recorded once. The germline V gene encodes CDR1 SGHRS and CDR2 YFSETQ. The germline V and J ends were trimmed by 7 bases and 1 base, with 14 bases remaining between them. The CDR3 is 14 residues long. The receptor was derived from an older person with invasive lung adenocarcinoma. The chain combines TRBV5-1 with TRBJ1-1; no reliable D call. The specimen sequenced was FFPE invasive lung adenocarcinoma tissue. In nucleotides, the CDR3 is TGCGCCAGCGGGCTCGGTGGCCCGAACACTGAAGCTTTCTTT. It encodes CASGLGGPNTEAFF.